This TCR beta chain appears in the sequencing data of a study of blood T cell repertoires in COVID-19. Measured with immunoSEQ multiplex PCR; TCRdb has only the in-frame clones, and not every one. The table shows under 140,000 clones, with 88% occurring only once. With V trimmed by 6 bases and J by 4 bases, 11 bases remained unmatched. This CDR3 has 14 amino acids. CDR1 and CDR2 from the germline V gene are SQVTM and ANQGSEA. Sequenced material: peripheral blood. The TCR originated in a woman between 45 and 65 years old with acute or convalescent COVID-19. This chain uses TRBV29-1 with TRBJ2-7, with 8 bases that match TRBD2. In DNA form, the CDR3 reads TGCAGCGTCCAGACTGCCGGGAGGGGGTACGAGCAGTACTTC. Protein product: CSVQTAGRGYEQYF.